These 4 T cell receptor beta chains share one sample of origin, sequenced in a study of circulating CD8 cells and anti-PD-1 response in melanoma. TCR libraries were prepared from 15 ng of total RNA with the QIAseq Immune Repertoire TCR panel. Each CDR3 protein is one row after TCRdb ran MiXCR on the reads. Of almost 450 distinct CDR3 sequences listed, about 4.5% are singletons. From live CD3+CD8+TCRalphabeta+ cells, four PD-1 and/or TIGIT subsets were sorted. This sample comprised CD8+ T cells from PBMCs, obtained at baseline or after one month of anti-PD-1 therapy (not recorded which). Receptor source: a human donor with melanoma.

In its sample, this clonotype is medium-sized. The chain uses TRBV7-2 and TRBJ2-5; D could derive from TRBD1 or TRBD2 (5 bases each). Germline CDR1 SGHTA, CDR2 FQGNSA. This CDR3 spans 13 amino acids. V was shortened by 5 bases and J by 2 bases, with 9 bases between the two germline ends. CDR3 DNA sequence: TGTGCCAGCAGCCCGTGGGGGCAAGAGACCCAGTACTTC. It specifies CASSPWGQETQYF.

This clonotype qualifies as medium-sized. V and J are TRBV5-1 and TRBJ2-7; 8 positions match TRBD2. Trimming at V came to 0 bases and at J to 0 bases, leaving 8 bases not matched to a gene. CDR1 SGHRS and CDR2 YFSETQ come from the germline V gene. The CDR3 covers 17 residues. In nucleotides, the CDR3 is TGCGCCAGCAGCTTGGCCTGGCGGGAGGCCCCCTCCTACGAGCAGTACTTC. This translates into CASSLAWREAPSYEQYF.

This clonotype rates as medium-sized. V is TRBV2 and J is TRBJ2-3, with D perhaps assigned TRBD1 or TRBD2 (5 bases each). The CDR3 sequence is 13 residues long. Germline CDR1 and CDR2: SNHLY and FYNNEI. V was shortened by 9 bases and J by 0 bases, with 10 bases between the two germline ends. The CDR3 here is CASPRDSTDTQYF. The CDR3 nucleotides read TGTGCCAGTCCCCGGGACAGCACAGATACGCAGTATTTT.

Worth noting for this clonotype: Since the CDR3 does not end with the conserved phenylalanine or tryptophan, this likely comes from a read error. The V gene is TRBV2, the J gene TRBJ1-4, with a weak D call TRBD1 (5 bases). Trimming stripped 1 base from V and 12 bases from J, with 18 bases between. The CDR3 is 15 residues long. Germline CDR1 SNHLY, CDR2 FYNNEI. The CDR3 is CASSEGRTTNVELFS. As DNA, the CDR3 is TGTGCCAGCAGTGAAGGCAGGACAACTAATGTAGAACTGTTTTCT.